The 5 T cell receptor beta chains in this list originate from one sample, sequenced in a study of tumor-infiltrating lymphocytes in localized non-small cell lung cancer. The protocol was immunoSEQ multiplex PCR, while the TCRdb copy is restricted to in-frame clones and leaves out a portion. This table holds about 5,800 clones, around 66% found once. Input material: uninvolved lung tissue not adjacent to the tumor. The receptor source for this set is a human donor with non-small cell lung cancer.

The chain uses TRBV5-1 and TRBJ2-7; D might be TRBD2 (5 bases). Germline CDR1 SGHRS, CDR2 YFSETQ. The CDR3 has 12 amino acids. V was clipped by 4 bases and J by 5 bases, with 10 bases between them. CDR3 sequence: CASSVFGDEQYF. CDR3 DNA sequence: TGCGCCAGCAGCGTATTCGGGGACGAGCAGTACTTC.

Only one count was recorded for this clone. The rearrangement links TRBV19 to TRBJ1-5; D remains ambiguous. This CDR3 comprises 15 residues. Trimming took off 7 bases at V and 3 bases at J, with 16 bases between the two ends. Germline CDR1 is LNHDA and CDR2 is SQIVND (reference sequence). The CDR3 protein is CASMNRAQDNQPQHF. Here the CDR3 DNA reads TGTGCCAGTATGAACCGGGCCCAAGACAATCAGCCCCAGCATTTT.

This chain uses TRBV9 with TRBJ1-2, with 7 bases identical to TRBD1. Losses at the gene ends were 0 bases for V and 4 bases for J; bases not matched to a gene: 3. The CDR3 has 14 residues. Germline loops: CDR1 SGDLS, CDR2 YYNGEE. The DNA of the CDR3 is TGTGCCAGCAGCGTAGAGGCAGGGGGCTATGGCTACACCTTC. This gives the protein CASSVEAGGYGYTF.

The chain uses TRBV7-2 and TRBJ1-4; unclear D gene. Germline V lookup: CDR1 SGHTA, CDR2 FQGNSA. V was trimmed by 5 bases and J by 0 bases, leaving 10 bases between them. The CDR3 consists of 15 residues. The CDR3 DNA is TGTGCCAGCAGCCGGACCGGGACAACTAATGAAAAACTGTTTTTT. Amino acids: CASSRTGTTNEKLFF.

This clone has just a few counts. V and J are TRBV6-5 and TRBJ1-2; D ambiguous. Looked up from germline, CDR1 is MNHEY and CDR2 is SVGAGI. With 4 bases removed from V and 5 bases from J, the gap between germline ends came to 5 bases. The CDR3 loop spans 11 amino acids. The CDR3 nucleotides are TGTGCCAGCAGTTTGGGTTATGGCTACACCTTC. The encoded protein is CASSLGYGYTF.